The 24 T cell receptor beta chains below all came from one sample that was sequenced in a study of cytomegalovirus exposure and HLA in healthy donors. PCR used 60 Vbeta primers and 13 Jbeta primers. Generated by immunoSEQ multiplex PCR, the TCRdb table keeps only in-frame clones and is missing some. The profile shows under 55,000 clones, about 73% of them singletons. The sequencing sample was made of PBMCs. All receptors derive from a man between 18 and 35 years old in good health and CMV-seronegative.

The chain has TRBV4-1 and TRBJ1-3; TRBD1 agrees at 9 bases. V dropped 1 base and J dropped 4; count of bases not matched to a gene: 5. CDR3 length: 16 amino acids. Germline V gene lookup returns CDR1 MGHRA and CDR2 YSYEKL. The CDR3 bases are TGCGCCAGCAGCCAAGCCGGGACAGGGCTCGGAAACACCATATATTTT. It translates to CASSQAGTGLGNTIYF.

The rearrangement joins TRBV30 to TRBJ2-7, with D perhaps matching TRBD1 (6 bases). Between the trimmed V and J ends, which lost 0 bases and 5 bases, there was a span of 14 bases. This CDR3 region has 14 residues. Per germline, CDR1 GTSNPN and CDR2 SVGIG (reference sequence). The CDR3 DNA is TGTGCCTGGAGTGTAGGTATAGGGGGAGACGAGCAGTACTTC. This encodes CAWSVGIGGDEQYF.

This chain joins TRBV29-1 and TRBJ2-7; D might be TRBD1 (5 bases). V was trimmed by 3 bases and J by 5 bases, leaving 11 bases between them. There are 12 residues in the CDR3. Germline V gene lookup returns CDR1 SQVTM and CDR2 ANQGSEA. In DNA form, the CDR3 reads TGCAGCGTTGAGGCACAGGCTCACGAGCAGTACTTC. This translates into CSVEAQAHEQYF.

The rearrangement uses TRBV4-3 and TRBJ2-4; possible D gene TRBD1, 5 bases. Per germline, CDR1 LGHNA and CDR2 YSLEER. The length of the CDR3 is 14 residues. Trimming shortened V by 2 bases and J by 1 base, and 6 bases separated the two germline ends. CDR3 sequence: CASSQSGAKNIQYF. CDR3 nucleotides: TGCGCCAGCAGCCAATCAGGGGCCAAAAACATTCAGTACTTC.

V gene TRBV6-1 combines with J gene TRBJ2-2; D uncertain. The germline V gene encodes CDR1 MNHNS and CDR2 SASEGT. The CDR3 totals 12 residues. Deletions cut 5 bases from V and 5 bases from J, with 6 bases between. As DNA, the CDR3 is TGTGCCAGCAGTTCCAAAACCGGGGAGCTGTTTTTT. Its translation is CASSSKTGELFF.

With respect to this clone: The sample has other DNA sequences that encode this CDR3 too. This sequence joins TRBV30 and TRBJ2-7, with 10 bases that match TRBD2. The CDR3 extends over 12 amino acids. CDR1 is GTSNPN and CDR2 is SVGIG in the germline V gene (reference sequence). V gave up 4 bases and J gave up 4 bases; unmatched junction bases: 1. The CDR3 DNA reads TGTGCCTGGACTAGCGGGAGTTACGAGCAGTACTTC. Its translation: CAWTSGSYEQYF.

The chain carries TRBV9 and TRBJ2-2; D may be TRBD1 (6 bases). Trimming cost V 3 bases and J 4 bases, with 10 bases left between them. Germline V gene sequence: CDR1 SGDLS, CDR2 YYNGEE. This CDR3 contains 14 residues. CDR3 in DNA: TGTGCCAGCAGCGAAAGGGGGTTCACCGGGGAGCTGTTTTTT. Translation gives CASSERGFTGELFF.

This clone was picked up a small number of times. J is TRBJ2-5 and V is TRBV9; 10 bases align to TRBD1. The CDR3 spans 16 residues. V shed 0 bases and J 3 bases; nucleotides not matched to a gene: 5. Germline V CDR1 and CDR2: SGDLS, YYNGEE. The CDR3: CASSVGGTGAEETQYF. The CDR3 coding sequence is TGTGCCAGCAGCGTAGGTGGGACAGGGGCCGAAGAGACCCAGTACTTC.

CDR3 residues: CASSALQLNEQFF. For the CDR3, the DNA is TGTGCCAGCAGTGCTCTACAGCTCAATGAGCAGTTCTTC. The chain links TRBV27 to TRBJ2-1; D remains ambiguous. Trimming stripped 5 bases from V and 6 bases from J, with 11 bases between. This CDR3 spans 13 amino acids. Germline V gene lookup returns CDR1 MNHEY and CDR2 SMNVEV (reference sequence).

This chain connects TRBV18 to TRBJ1-6; the D gene is possibly TRBD1 (6 bases). CDR3 length equals 15 residues. Germline V gene data show CDR1 as KGHSH and CDR2 as LQKENI. V was cut by 1 base and J by 7 bases, with 11 bases left in between. The CDR3 coding sequence is TGTGCCAGCTCACCACTTCAGGGACACAATTCACCCCTCCACTTT. This translates into CASSPLQGHNSPLHF.

The chain carries TRBV6-4 and TRBJ1-6; D possibly corresponds to TRBD1 (6 bases). In germline, CDR1 is MRHNA, CDR2 SNTAGT. This CDR3 has 23 residues. The V and J ends lost 0 bases and 7 bases respectively, with 34 bases between them. CDR3 region: CASSDSRGSGTSPSYEQNSPLHF. CDR3 DNA: TGTGCCAGCAGTGACTCGCGAGGGAGCGGGACATCACCCTCATACGAACAGAATTCACCCCTCCACTTT.

V usage is TRBV30 and J usage is TRBJ2-1; TRBD2 aligns across 11 bases. V shed 5 bases, J shed 5 bases, and the junction held 14 bases outside the gene matches. The CDR3 consists of 17 residues. The germline V gene encodes CDR1 GTSNPN and CDR2 SVGIG (reference sequence). The DNA for the CDR3 is TGTGCCTGGTGGACTAGCGGGTTTCCCTATCAGGACAATGAGCAGTTCTTC. Its translation: CAWWTSGFPYQDNEQFF.

CDR3 sequence: CASSIDPLAGELFF. Here the CDR3 DNA reads TGTGCCAGTAGTATAGACCCCCTCGCCGGGGAGCTGTTTTTT. The chain links TRBV19 to TRBJ2-2; D is ambiguous. CDR3 length equals 14 residues. Germline lookup yields CDR1 LNHDA and CDR2 SQIVND (reference sequence). V was clipped by 0 bases and J by 6 bases, with 8 bases between them.

The chain is built from TRBV7-6 and TRBJ2-3; 13 bases line up with TRBD2. The J segment lost 8 bases and the V segment lost 1 base, leaving 9 bases of the junction unmatched. Germline CDR1 is SGHVS and CDR2 is FNYEAQ. The CDR3 runs 17 residues. In DNA, the CDR3 is TGTGCCAGCAGCTTAGAACTAGCGGGAGGGCCGGTTGCTACGCAGTATTTT. Its translation is CASSLELAGGPVATQYF.

J is TRBJ1-1 and V is TRBV19; D ambiguous. CDR1 is LNHDA and CDR2 is SQIVND in the germline V gene (reference sequence). Trimming cost V 5 bases and J 6 bases, with 19 bases left between them. The CDR3 is 15 residues long. CDR3 residues: CASSPQSQVRAEAFF. CDR3 DNA: TGTGCCAGTAGTCCCCAGAGTCAGGTACGCGCTGAAGCTTTCTTT.

J is TRBJ2-7 and V is TRBV29-1; 10 bases line up with TRBD2. Trimming cost V 3 bases and J 4 bases; bases outside gene matches: 9. The CDR3 runs to 15 residues. The germline V gene has CDR1 SQVTM and CDR2 ANQGSEA. CDR3: CSVEGTGTSAYEQYF. Written as DNA, the CDR3 is TGCAGCGTTGAGGGAACCGGGACTAGCGCGTACGAGCAGTACTTC.

The gene calls are TRBV5-1 and TRBJ1-1; 7 bases are a match to TRBD1. The CDR3 is 14 residues long. Germline V gene sequence: CDR1 SGHRS, CDR2 YFSETQ. The trim removed 4 bases at V and 2 bases at J, leaving 5 bases unmatched. The CDR3 here is CASSPGTANTEAFF. The DNA for the CDR3 is TGCGCCAGCAGCCCAGGGACAGCCAACACTGAAGCTTTCTTT.

The chain employs TRBV29-1 and TRBJ2-2, with a weak D call TRBD1 (5 bases). Germline V lookup: CDR1 SQVTM, CDR2 ANQGSEA. The V and J ends lost 5 bases and 6 bases respectively, with 19 bases between them. CDR3 length: 15 amino acids. CDR3 in DNA: TGCAGCGTTTGGGCAGGGTCCGTTAACGCCGGGGAGCTGTTTTTT. Protein product: CSVWAGSVNAGELFF.

The gene calls are TRBV7-9 and TRBJ2-1; weak D call: TRBD2 (6 bases). The CDR3 covers 16 residues. V was clipped by 2 bases and J by 3 bases, with 14 bases between them. Per germline, CDR1 SEHNR and CDR2 FQNEAQ (reference sequence). This CDR3 is CASSLRFGSLYNEQFF. The CDR3 DNA reads TGTGCCAGCAGCTTACGGTTCGGGAGTCTCTACAATGAGCAGTTCTTC. Full variable domain (outside the CDR3, taken from reference TRBV7-9 and TRBJ2-1): DTGVSQNPRHKITKRGQNVTFRCDPISEHNRLYWYRQTLGQGPEFLTYFQNEAQLEKSRLLSDRFSAERPKGSFSTLEIQRTEQGDSAMYLCASSLRFGSLYNEQFFGPGTRLTVL.

This clone is medium-sized. The same CDR3 can be traced to other DNA sequences in this sample. The rearrangement uses TRBV29-1 and TRBJ1-2, with D perhaps TRBD1 (6 bases). The germline CDR1 and CDR2 sequences are SQVTM and ANQGSEA. The CDR3 totals 12 residues. Trimming removed 4 bases from V and 0 bases from J, with 6 bases in between. Written as DNA, the CDR3 is TGCAGCGTTGGGACAGCTAACTATGGCTACACCTTC. Translated, it gives CSVGTANYGYTF.

This clone has only one observation. J is TRBJ1-2 and V is TRBV6-5; TRBD1 agrees at 8 bases. The germline CDR1 and CDR2 sequences are MNHEY and SVGAGI. The CDR3 sequence is 15 residues long. J lost 7 bases, V lost 2 bases, and 9 bases had no gene match. The CDR3 region has the DNA TGTGCCAGCAGTTACCTGACAGGGGTAAACGGTGGCTACACCTTC. Its translation: CASSYLTGVNGGYTF.

This clone was seen just once. The chain couples TRBV27 to TRBJ1-6; D may be TRBD1 (6 bases). Germline assignment: CDR1 MNHEY and CDR2 SMNVEV (reference sequence). The CDR3 extends over 14 amino acids. Trimming removed 8 bases at V and 0 bases at J, with 8 bases between. CDR3 loop: CASGQSSYNSPLHF. The CDR3 coding sequence is TGTGCCAGCGGACAGAGCTCCTATAATTCACCCCTCCACTTT.

V usage is TRBV30 and J usage is TRBJ2-1; D possibly corresponds to TRBD1 (5 bases). CDR1 and CDR2 from the germline V gene are GTSNPN and SVGIG (reference sequence). This CDR3 spans 14 amino acids. The ends were cut back, 7 bases at V and 0 bases at J, with 13 bases in the middle. DNA of the CDR3: TGTGCCTCCATGGGGCCGGGCTCCTACAATGAGCAGTTCTTC. Encoded protein: CASMGPGSYNEQFF.

This chain links TRBV5-8 with TRBJ1-2; 8 bases line up with TRBD1. V lost 4 bases to trimming and J lost 3 bases; unmatched junction nucleotides: 2. CDR3 length: 13 amino acids. The germline CDR1 and CDR2 sequences are SGHTS and YDEGEE. The CDR3 bases are TGTGCCAGCAGCCCGACAGGGGACTATGGCTACACCTTC. It encodes CASSPTGDYGYTF. Full variable domain (outside the CDR3, taken from reference TRBV5-8 and TRBJ1-2): EAGVTQSPTHLIKTRGQQATLRCSPISGHTSVYWYQQALGLGLQFLLWYDEGEERNRGNFPPRFSGRQFPNYSSELNVNALELEDSALYLCASSPTGDYGYTFGSGTRLTVV.